These 30 T cell receptor beta chains were all obtained from the same sample, sequenced in a study of tumor and adjacent non-tumor tissue in lung cancer. Three rounds of nested PCR, following a modified ARM-PCR protocol, produced the TCRbeta library. TCRdb reanalysed the multiplex PCR reads using MiXCR and keeps one entry per CDR3 protein. The sample yields 200,000 to 250,000 distinct CDR3 sequences, about two thirds seen once. The template was RNA from unsorted bulk tissue. The source material was lung tumor tissue. Receptors originate from a man between 60 and 75 years old with non-small cell lung cancer.

CDR3 sequence (DNA): TGTGTCATCATTCGCGGGGGGGCAAGGGAGCAGTTCTTC. Translating gives CVIIRGGAREQFF. The V gene is TRBV12-3 or TRBV12-4, the J gene TRBJ2-1; 9 bases fit TRBD2. This CDR3 contains 13 residues.

This clonotype was picked up many times. V gene TRBV6-6 combines with J gene TRBJ2-4; D unclear. CDR1 and CDR2 from the germline V gene are MNHNY and SVGAGI (reference sequence). This CDR3 has 15 amino acids. V was cut by 5 bases and J by 1 base, with 12 bases left in between. The CDR3 is CASSLRQGAKNIQYF. As DNA, the CDR3 is TGTGCCAGCAGTCTCCGACAAGGTGCCAAAAACATTCAGTACTTC.

Turning to this clonotype: The germline gene is not matched at one end of the junction; a read error may be the cause. The chain combines TRBV7-8 with TRBJ2-7; TRBD2 matches at 10 bases. The CDR3 consists of 13 residues. The germline V gene has CDR1 SGHVS and CDR2 FQNEAQ. CDR3 in DNA: TGTGTCAGCAGCTTAGCGGGGGGTTCCGAGCAGTACTTC. Translation gives CVSSLAGGSEQYF.

This clonotype was observed a few times. This may come from a read error, since a much larger clone is one base off. The J gene is TRBJ2-5, the V gene TRBV12-3 or TRBV12-4; the D gene is possibly TRBD1 (7 bases). This CDR3 has 16 amino acids. The CDR3 DNA sequence: TGTGCCAGCAATTTAGGGCAGGGGGGTTTCCAAGAGACCCAGTACTTC. Translation: CASNLGQGGFQETQYF.

A note on this clonotype: A much bigger clone sits one base away, suggesting this may be a read error. The rearrangement links TRBV5-4 to TRBJ1-4; D perhaps matches TRBD1 (6 bases). Germline CDR1 reads SGHNT; CDR2 reads YYREEE (reference sequence). The CDR3 consists of 16 residues. The CDR3 coding sequence is TGTGCCAGCATCTTGGGCGGGGGGCATGGGGATGAAAAACTGTTTTTT. Its protein is CASILGGGHGDEKLFF.

A single count supports this clonotype. The V call is TRBV20-1, the J call TRBJ2-7, with D perhaps matching TRBD1 (5 bases). CDR1 and CDR2 (germline): DFQATT, SNEGSKA (reference sequence). Trimming pared 2 bases from V and 4 bases from J, leaving 15 bases between. This CDR3 contains 14 residues. CDR3 residues: CSARYPSGMYEQYF. DNA for the CDR3: TGCAGTGCTAGATACCCCTCAGGGATGTACGAGCAGTACTTC.

In this sample, this clonotype turned up many times. This chain joins TRBV20-1 and TRBJ1-4; 9 bases line up with TRBD1. The CDR3 length is 14 residues. J lost 8 bases, V lost 6 bases, and 10 bases had no gene match. CDR1 and CDR2 from the germline V gene are DFQATT and SNEGSKA (reference sequence). The CDR3: CSATTGGFREKLFF. In DNA form, the CDR3 reads TGCAGTGCGACCACAGGGGGCTTTAGGGAAAAACTGTTTTTT.

About this clonotype: With a much larger clone just one base away, this may be a read error. The chain couples TRBV12-3 or TRBV12-4 to TRBJ1-2; D gene uncertain. CDR3 length: 11 residues. In nucleotides, the CDR3 is TGTGCCAGCAGGCTCTTCTATGTCTACACCTTC. It yields the protein CASRLFYVYTF.

This clonotype was found a few times. Being one base from a much bigger clone, this may be a read error. This chain joins TRBV29-1 and TRBJ2-6; 10 bases match TRBD1. Germline V gene lookup returns CDR1 SQVTM and CDR2 ANQGSEA. Trimming removed 5 bases from V and 2 bases from J; junction bases left unmatched: 9. The CDR3 length is 17 residues. The CDR3 spells CSVRTGGHPTGANVLTF. CDR3 DNA: TGCAGCGTTCGGACAGGGGGGCATCCCACTGGGGCCAACGTCCTGACTTTC.

With respect to this clonotype: A read error may be the cause here, since a much bigger clone is one base away. The genes are TRBV11-2 and TRBJ2-2; D not certain. The CDR3 consists of 13 residues. CDR1 is SGHAT and CDR2 is FQNNGV in the germline V gene. CDR3 residues: CASSLENTRELFF. The CDR3 DNA sequence: TGTGCCAGCAGCTTAGAGAACACCAGGGAGCTGTTTTTT. The variable domain in full, with the rest retrieved from reference TRBV11-2 and TRBJ2-2, is EAGVAQSPRYKIIEKRQSVAFWCNPISGHATLYWYQQILGQGPKLLIQFQNNGVVDDSQLPKDRFSAERLKGVDSTLKIQPAKLEDSAVYLCASSLENTRELFFGEGSRLTVL.

With respect to this clonotype: No conserved phenylalanine or tryptophan ends this CDR3, so it is likely a read error. Because the CDR3's place on the DNA is in doubt, the DNA is left out and the CDR3 is given as listed by TCRdb. The V gene is TRBV11-2, the J gene TRBJ2-3; TRBD1, the D gene given by the table, was not confirmed from the DNA. Termini included, the CDR3 measures 17 amino acids. Germline-derived CDR1 and CDR2 are SGHAT and FQNNGV. The CDR3 sequence is CASSGGPSWGGRDTRYL.

In regard to this clonotype: A junction boundary mismatches the germline segment, possibly from a read error. The chain carries TRBV4-1 and TRBJ2-7; 8 bases map to TRBD2. Germline V lookup: CDR1 MGHRA, CDR2 YSYEKL. The CDR3 is 15 amino acids. CDR3 in DNA: TGCGCCAGCATCCAAGGATTAGCGGGACCCTACGAGCAGTACTTC. This encodes CASIQGLAGPYEQYF.

Regarding this clonotype: At one end the junction does not follow the germline gene, possibly because of a read error. The J gene is TRBJ1-2, the V gene TRBV4-1; D is undetermined. The CDR3 runs to 14 residues. Germline V lookup: CDR1 MGHRA, CDR2 YSYEKL. DNA for the CDR3: TGCGCCAGCAGCCAAATTTCGGGGAACTATGACTGCACGTTC. Encoded protein: CASSQISGNYDCTF.

The chain uses TRBV20-1 and TRBJ2-6; weak D call: TRBD1 (5 bases). CDR1 is DFQATT and CDR2 is SNEGSKA in the germline V gene (reference sequence). The CDR3 spans 16 residues. V was trimmed by 6 bases and J by 4 bases, leaving 19 bases between them. The chain's CDR3 is CSARLDRGPGANVLTF. The CDR3 DNA reads as TGCAGTGCCCGTCTGGATAGGGGCCCCGGGGCCAACGTCCTGACTTTC.

In its sample, this clonotype was seen many times. The rearrangement uses TRBV12-3 or TRBV12-4 and TRBJ1-3, with a possible D match to TRBD1 (5 bases). V lost 6 bases and J lost 0, with 9 bases in between. The CDR3 is 14 amino acids. DNA for the CDR3: TGTGCCAGCAGCCGACAGATCTCTGGAAACACCATATATTTT. Translating it yields CASSRQISGNTIYF.

This clonotype was recorded at least ten times. This chain connects TRBV12-3 or TRBV12-4 to TRBJ1-1; possibly TRBD1 for D (5 bases). V dropped 4 bases and J dropped 5 bases, with 14 bases sitting between them. The CDR3 contains 14 residues. The CDR3 sequence: CASSSPGGWTEAFF. CDR3 sequence (DNA): TGTGCCAGCAGTTCCCCGGGGGGGTGGACTGAAGCTTTCTTT.

Concerning this clonotype: A single base separates this from a much larger clone, so it may be a read error. The chain employs TRBV20-1 and TRBJ2-5; D is unclear. The germline V gene encodes CDR1 DFQATT and CDR2 SNEGSKA (reference sequence). This CDR3 contains 12 residues. This chain's CDR3 is CIASYTVETQYF. CDR3 bases: TGCATTGCGAGTTATACCGTTGAGACCCAGTACTTC.

As concerns this clonotype: Germline is not matched at one junction end, which may reflect a read error. The chain carries TRBV20-1 and TRBJ1-1, with a weak D call TRBD1 (6 bases). Per the germline V gene, CDR1 is DFQATT and CDR2 is SNEGSKA (reference sequence). The CDR3 is made up of 14 amino acids. Here the CDR3 DNA reads TGCAATGCTATACGACTAACAGGGAACCCTGAAGCTTTCTTT. As protein: CNAIRLTGNPEAFF.

Points on this clonotype: A clone one base away is much larger, so this may be a read error. The rearrangement uses TRBV29-1 and TRBJ2-5; D is ambiguous. The germline V and J ends were trimmed by 7 bases and 2 bases, with 11 bases remaining between them. CDR1 is SQVTM, CDR2 ANQGSEA, per germline. The CDR3 runs to 12 residues. The CDR3 spells CSGGREQETQYF. In nucleotides, the CDR3 is TGCAGCGGGGGTCGAGAGCAAGAGACCCAGTACTTC. Based on the CDR3 plus reference TRBV29-1 and TRBJ2-5, the full variable domain is SAVISQKPSRDICQRGTSLTIQCQVDSQVTMMFWYRQQPGQSLTLIATANQGSEATYESGFVIDKFPISRPNLTFSTLTVSNMSPEDSSIYLCSGGREQETQYFGPGTRLLVL.

This chain connects TRBV20-1 to TRBJ1-5; a possible D gene is TRBD1 (6 bases). In germline, CDR1 is DFQATT, CDR2 SNEGSKA (reference sequence). The CDR3 consists of 17 residues. Deletions cut 6 bases from V and 2 bases from J, with 23 bases between. The DNA of the CDR3 is TGCAGTGCCAACATCGCAGGGGTAAATGTTGGCAATCAGCCCCAGCATTTT. Encoded protein: CSANIAGVNVGNQPQHF.

A note on this clonotype: This may arise from a read error, as a much more abundant clone is one base away. The V gene is TRBV5-1, the J gene TRBJ2-3, with 10 positions matching TRBD1. TRBJ1-5 explains the end of the DNA better; the J call may be wrong. The germline V gene encodes CDR1 SGHRS and CDR2 YFSETQ. The CDR3 length is 16 residues. CDR3 sequence reads: CASSATGGAWKDTQHF. CDR3 in DNA: TGCGCCAGCAGCGCGACAGGGGGCGCTTGGAAAGATACGCAGCATTTT.

About this clonotype itself: A much larger clone sits a single nucleotide away, making a read error possible. Because it lacks the conserved phenylalanine or tryptophan at the end, this CDR3 is likely a read error. The chain combines TRBV6-5 with TRBJ2-1, with TRBD2 matching 9 bases. CDR1 is MNHEY and CDR2 is SVGAGI in the germline V gene. The CDR3 runs to 18 residues. With V trimmed by 0 bases and J by 1 base, 7 bases remained unmatched. The CDR3, as DNA: TGTGCCAGCAGTTACTCGATCAGCGGGGGGAAGTCCTACAATGAGCAGTTCATC. Its translation is CASSYSISGGKSYNEQFI.

As for this clonotype: One end of the junction is discordant with germline, which a read error may explain. The CDR3 sequence is CASSVGQGYGCTF. The DNA of the CDR3 is TGTGCCAGCAGCGTGGGGCAGGGGTATGGCTGCACCTTC. The chain joins TRBV11-2 to TRBJ1-2, with D perhaps matching TRBD1 (6 bases). The CDR3 runs to 13 residues. CDR1 is SGHAT and CDR2 is FQNNGV in the germline V gene.

This clonotype was found many times. The rearrangement links TRBV4-2 to TRBJ1-2, with D unresolved. V gave up 4 bases and J gave up 2 bases, with 11 bases separating them. CDR1 is LGHNA, CDR2 YNFKEQ, per germline. CDR3 length equals 14 residues. DNA of the CDR3: TGTGCCAGCAGCCTTTTTATGGAAAACTATGGCTACACCTTC. Amino acid sequence: CASSLFMENYGYTF.

A note on this clonotype: A clone one base away is much larger, so this may be a read error. CDR3 protein: CASSQVLGGWGVVQFF. CDR3 nucleotide sequence: TGCGCCAGCAGCCAAGTGCTCGGCGGATGGGGAGTTGTGCAGTTCTTC. The chain combines TRBV4-3 with TRBJ2-1; perhaps TRBD2 as D (5 bases). This CDR3 spans 16 amino acids. Germline CDR1 reads LGHNA; CDR2 reads YSLEER. The V end lost 1 base, the J end lost 12 bases, and 22 bases lay between the germline ends.

Details on this clonotype: At one end the junction does not follow the germline gene, possibly because of a read error. This chain uses TRBV11-3 with TRBJ2-1; no definite D call. CDR3 length equals 16 residues. The germline V gene has CDR1 SGHNT and CDR2 YENEEA. The DNA for the CDR3 is TGTGCCGGCAGCCCCGCCCTGCGGAGCTCCTACAATGAGCAGTTCTTC. It yields the protein CAGSPALRSSYNEQFF.

Regarding this clonotype: The missing conserved phenylalanine or tryptophan at the end of this CDR3 makes a read error likely. J is TRBJ1-1 and V is TRBV6-5; D unclear. The germline gives CDR1 MNHEY, CDR2 SVGAGI. The CDR3 loop spans 12 amino acids. The CDR3 region is CASQKRGTVAFY. CDR3 in DNA: TGTGCCAGCCAGAAGCGAGGCACTGTAGCTTTCTAT.

The chain links TRBV14 to TRBJ2-7, with 7 bases lining up with TRBD1. Germline V gives CDR1 SGHDN, CDR2 FVKESK. V dropped 4 bases and J dropped 7; count of bases not matched to a gene: 19. This CDR3 spans 17 amino acids. The CDR3 nucleotides are TGTGCCAGCAGCCCTCTCCTAGACAGGGACGCTGGGAAAGAGCAGTACTTC. This codes for CASSPLLDRDAGKEQYF.

This clonotype showed up just once. Just one base apart from a much larger clone, this may be a read error. The gene calls are TRBV20-1 and TRBJ2-1, with 8 positions matching TRBD2. J was trimmed by 7 bases and V by 6 bases; bases with no gene match: 11. The CDR3 is 14 amino acids. Germline CDR1 and CDR2: DFQATT and SNEGSKA (reference sequence). The CDR3 loop is CSATRLAKANEQFF. Here the CDR3 DNA reads TGCAGTGCAACCCGACTAGCGAAAGCGAATGAGCAGTTCTTC.

A note on this clonotype: An end of the junction does not agree with germline; a read error may underlie this. The chain couples TRBV7-9 to TRBJ2-7; no reliable D call. The CDR3 extends over 13 amino acids. Germline CDR1 SEHNR, CDR2 FQNEAQ (reference sequence). CDR3 region: CANSADVSYEQYF. DNA of the CDR3: TGTGCCAACAGCGCGGACGTATCCTACGAGCAGTACTTC. Complete variable domain (other parts from reference TRBV7-9 and TRBJ2-7): DTGVSQNPRHKITKRGQNVTFRCDPISEHNRLYWYRQTLGQGPEFLTYFQNEAQLEKSRLLSDRFSAERPKGSFSTLEIQRTEQGDSAMYLCANSADVSYEQYFGPGTRLTVT.